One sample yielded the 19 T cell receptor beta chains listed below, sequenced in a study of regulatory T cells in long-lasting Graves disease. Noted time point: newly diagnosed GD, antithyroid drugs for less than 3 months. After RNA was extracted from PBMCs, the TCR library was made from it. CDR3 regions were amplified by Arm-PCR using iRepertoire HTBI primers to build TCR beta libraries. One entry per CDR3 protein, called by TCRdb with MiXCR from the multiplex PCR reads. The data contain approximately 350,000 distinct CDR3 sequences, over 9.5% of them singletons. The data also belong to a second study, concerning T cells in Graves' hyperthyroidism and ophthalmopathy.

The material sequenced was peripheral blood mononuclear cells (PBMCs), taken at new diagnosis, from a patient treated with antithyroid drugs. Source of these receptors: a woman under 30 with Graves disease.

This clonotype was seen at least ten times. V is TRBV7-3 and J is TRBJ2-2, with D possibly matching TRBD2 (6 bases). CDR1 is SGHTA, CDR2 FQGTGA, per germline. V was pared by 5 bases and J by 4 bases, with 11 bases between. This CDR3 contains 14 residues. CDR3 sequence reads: CASSAEGLTGELFF. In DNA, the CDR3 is TGTGCCAGCAGCGCGGAGGGGCTCACCGGGGAGCTGTTTTTT.

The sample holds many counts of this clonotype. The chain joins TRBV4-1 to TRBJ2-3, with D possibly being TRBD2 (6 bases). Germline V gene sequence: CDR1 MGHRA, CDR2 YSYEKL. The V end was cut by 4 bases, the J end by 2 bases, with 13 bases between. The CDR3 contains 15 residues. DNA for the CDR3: TGCGCCAGCAGCCCGAGGAGGGCGGTCACAGATACGCAGTATTTT. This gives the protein CASSPRRAVTDTQYF.

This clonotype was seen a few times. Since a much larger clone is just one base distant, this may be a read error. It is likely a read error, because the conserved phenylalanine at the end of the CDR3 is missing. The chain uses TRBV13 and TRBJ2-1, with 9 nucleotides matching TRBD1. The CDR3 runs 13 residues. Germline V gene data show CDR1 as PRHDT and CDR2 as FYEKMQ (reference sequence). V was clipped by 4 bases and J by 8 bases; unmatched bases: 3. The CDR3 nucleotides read TGTGCCAGCAGCTCGGGACAGGGTGATGAGCAGTTCCTC. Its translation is CASSSGQGDEQFL.

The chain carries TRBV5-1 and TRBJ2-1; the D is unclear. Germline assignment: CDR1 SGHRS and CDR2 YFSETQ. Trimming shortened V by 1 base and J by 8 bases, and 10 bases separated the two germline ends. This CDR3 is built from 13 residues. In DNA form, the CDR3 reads TGCGCCAGCAGCTTGTCCGGGCCCGATGAGCAGTTCTTC. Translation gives CASSLSGPDEQFF.

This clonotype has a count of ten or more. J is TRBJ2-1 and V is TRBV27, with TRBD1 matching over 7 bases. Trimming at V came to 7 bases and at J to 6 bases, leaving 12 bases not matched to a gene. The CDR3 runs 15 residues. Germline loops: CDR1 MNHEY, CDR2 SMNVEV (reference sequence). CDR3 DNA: TGTGCCAGCAACTATGGGACAGTTCCCCTCAATGAGCAGTTCTTC. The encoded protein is CASNYGTVPLNEQFF.

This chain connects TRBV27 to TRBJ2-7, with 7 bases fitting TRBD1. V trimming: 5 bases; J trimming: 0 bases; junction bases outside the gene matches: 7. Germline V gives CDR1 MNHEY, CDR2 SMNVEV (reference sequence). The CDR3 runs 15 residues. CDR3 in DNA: TGTGCCAGCAGTCTACAGGGGCTACCCTCCTACGAGCAGTACTTC. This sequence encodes CASSLQGLPSYEQYF.

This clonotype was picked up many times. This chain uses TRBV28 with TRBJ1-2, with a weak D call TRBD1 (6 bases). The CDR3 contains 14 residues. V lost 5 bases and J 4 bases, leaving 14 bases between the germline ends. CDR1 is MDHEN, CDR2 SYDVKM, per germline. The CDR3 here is CASSPLTGLYGYTF. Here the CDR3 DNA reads TGTGCCAGCAGTCCGCTGACAGGCCTCTATGGCTACACCTTC.

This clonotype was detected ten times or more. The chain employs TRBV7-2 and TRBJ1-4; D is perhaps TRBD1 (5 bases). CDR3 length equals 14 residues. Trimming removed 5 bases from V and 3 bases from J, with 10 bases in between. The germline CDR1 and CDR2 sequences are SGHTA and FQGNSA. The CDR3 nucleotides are TGTGCCAGCAGCCTAAGGGACGCTAATGAAAAACTGTTTTTT. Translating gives CASSLRDANEKLFF.

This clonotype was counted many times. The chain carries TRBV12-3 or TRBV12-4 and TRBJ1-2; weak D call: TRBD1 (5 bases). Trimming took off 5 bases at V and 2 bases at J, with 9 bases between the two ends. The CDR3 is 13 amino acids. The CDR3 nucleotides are TGTGCCAGCAGTCCACGACAGAACTATGGCTACACCTTC. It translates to CASSPRQNYGYTF.

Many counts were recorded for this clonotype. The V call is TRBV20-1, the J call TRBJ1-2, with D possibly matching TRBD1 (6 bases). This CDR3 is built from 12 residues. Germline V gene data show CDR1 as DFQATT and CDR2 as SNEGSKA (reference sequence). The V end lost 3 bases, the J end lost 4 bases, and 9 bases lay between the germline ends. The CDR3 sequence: CSASRGFYGYTF. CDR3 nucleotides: TGCAGTGCTAGTAGGGGGTTCTATGGCTACACCTTC.

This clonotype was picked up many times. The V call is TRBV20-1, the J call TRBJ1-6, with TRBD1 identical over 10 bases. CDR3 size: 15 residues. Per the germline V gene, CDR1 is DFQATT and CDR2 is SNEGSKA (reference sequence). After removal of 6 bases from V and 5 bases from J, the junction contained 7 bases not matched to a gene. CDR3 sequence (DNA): TGCAGTGCAAAAGACAGGGGGCCTCATAATTCACCCCTCCACTTT. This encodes CSAKDRGPHNSPLHF.

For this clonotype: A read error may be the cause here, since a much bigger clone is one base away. The CDR3 DNA reads as TGTGCCAGCAGCAATAAGGCGGGAGGGCTTAGGGATGAGCAGTTCTTC. Translation gives CASSNKAGGLRDEQFF. The gene calls are TRBV3-1 and TRBJ2-1; 9 nucleotides match TRBD2. The CDR3 is made up of 16 amino acids. With 5 bases clipped from V and 8 bases from J, the junction kept 13 bases outside the gene matches. CDR1 and CDR2 (germline): LGHDT, YNNKEL (reference sequence).

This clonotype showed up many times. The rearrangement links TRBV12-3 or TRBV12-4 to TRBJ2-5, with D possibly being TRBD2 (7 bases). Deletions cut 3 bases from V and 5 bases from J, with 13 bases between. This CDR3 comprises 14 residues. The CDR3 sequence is CASSFGGGGETQYF. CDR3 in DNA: TGTGCCAGCAGTTTCGGCGGGGGCGGCGAGACCCAGTACTTC.

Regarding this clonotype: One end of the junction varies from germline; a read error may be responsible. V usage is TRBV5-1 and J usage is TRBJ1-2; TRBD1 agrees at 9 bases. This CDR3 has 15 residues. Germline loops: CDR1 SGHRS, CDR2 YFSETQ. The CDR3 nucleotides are TGCGCCATCAGCTTGGTCGACAGGGGGACAGATGGCTACACCTTC. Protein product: CAISLVDRGTDGYTF.

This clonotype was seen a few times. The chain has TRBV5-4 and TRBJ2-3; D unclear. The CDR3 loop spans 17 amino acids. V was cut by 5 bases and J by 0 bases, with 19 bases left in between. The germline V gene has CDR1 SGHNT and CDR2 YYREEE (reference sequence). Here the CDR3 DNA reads TGTGCCAGCAGTGAAGGACGGAAGACACCTAGCACAGATACGCAGTATTTT. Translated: CASSEGRKTPSTDTQYF.

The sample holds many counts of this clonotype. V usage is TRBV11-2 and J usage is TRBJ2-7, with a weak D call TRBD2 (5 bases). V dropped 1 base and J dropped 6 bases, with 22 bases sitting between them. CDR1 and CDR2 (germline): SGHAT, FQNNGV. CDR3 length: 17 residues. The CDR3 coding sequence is TGTGCCAGCAGCTTAGTTACTGGGTCGGAACTAGTGGGCGAGCAGTACTTC. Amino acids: CASSLVTGSELVGEQYF.

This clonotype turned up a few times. In nucleotides, the CDR3 is TGTGCCAGTAGTGTGGGGCAGGGTGGCTACGAGCAGTACTTC. Protein: CASSVGQGGYEQYF. J is TRBJ2-7 and V is TRBV19; maybe TRBD1 (5 bases). Trimming stripped 5 bases from V and 3 bases from J, with 14 bases between. The CDR3 is made up of 14 amino acids. The germline gives CDR1 LNHDA, CDR2 SQIVND (reference sequence).

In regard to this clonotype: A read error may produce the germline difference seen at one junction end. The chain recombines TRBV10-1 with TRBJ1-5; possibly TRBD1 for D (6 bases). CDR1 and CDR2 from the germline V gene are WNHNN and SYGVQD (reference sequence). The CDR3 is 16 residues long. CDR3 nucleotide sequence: TGCGCCAACAGTGACCCCCAAGGGGGGGTGGGTCAGCCCCAGCATTTT. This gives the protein CANSDPQGGVGQPQHF.

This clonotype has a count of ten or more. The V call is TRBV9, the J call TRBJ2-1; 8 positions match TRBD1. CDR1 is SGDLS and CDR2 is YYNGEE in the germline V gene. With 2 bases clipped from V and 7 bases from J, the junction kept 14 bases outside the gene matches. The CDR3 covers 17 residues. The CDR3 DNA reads TGTGCCAGCAGCGTGGCTTCCGGACAGGGACCTCGGAATGAGCAGTTCTTC. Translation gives CASSVASGQGPRNEQFF.